This TCR beta chain was sequenced during a study of CD4 T cells in relation to SARS-CoV-2 and coronaviruses. Overall study: TCR beta CDR3s were sequenced after approximately 11-day antigen culture of PBMCs.

As to this clone: The antigen is undetermined.

Trimming removed 6 bases from V and 4 bases from J; junction bases left unmatched: 7. Germline values: CDR1 SGHVS, CDR2 FQNEAQ. This CDR3 is 14 amino acids long. The unexposed donors gave CD4+ T cells in 2011-2018, prior to COVID-19. CD4+ T cells were isolated from the cells after around eleven days of culture. As cell numbers allowed, unexposed-donor CD4+ T cells faced SARS-CoV-2 S/N and four cold-coronavirus spikes. Each well had roughly 2.2 million PBMCs in about 5% human AB serum with IL-2. Clones were sequenced by immunoSEQ multiplex PCR, and TCRdb holds only the in-frame ones, with some missing. The data hold approximately 17,000 clones, with more than 75% observed a single time.

The rearrangement joins TRBV7-8 to TRBJ2-7, with TRBD1 identical over 9 bases. Sequences were obtained from CD4+ T cells from PBMCs, cultured in vitro. This sequence originates from a human donor in good health. The CDR3 bases are TGTGCCAGCAGTTCTGGACAGGGGACGTACGAGCAGTACTTC. This codes for CASSSGQGTYEQYF.